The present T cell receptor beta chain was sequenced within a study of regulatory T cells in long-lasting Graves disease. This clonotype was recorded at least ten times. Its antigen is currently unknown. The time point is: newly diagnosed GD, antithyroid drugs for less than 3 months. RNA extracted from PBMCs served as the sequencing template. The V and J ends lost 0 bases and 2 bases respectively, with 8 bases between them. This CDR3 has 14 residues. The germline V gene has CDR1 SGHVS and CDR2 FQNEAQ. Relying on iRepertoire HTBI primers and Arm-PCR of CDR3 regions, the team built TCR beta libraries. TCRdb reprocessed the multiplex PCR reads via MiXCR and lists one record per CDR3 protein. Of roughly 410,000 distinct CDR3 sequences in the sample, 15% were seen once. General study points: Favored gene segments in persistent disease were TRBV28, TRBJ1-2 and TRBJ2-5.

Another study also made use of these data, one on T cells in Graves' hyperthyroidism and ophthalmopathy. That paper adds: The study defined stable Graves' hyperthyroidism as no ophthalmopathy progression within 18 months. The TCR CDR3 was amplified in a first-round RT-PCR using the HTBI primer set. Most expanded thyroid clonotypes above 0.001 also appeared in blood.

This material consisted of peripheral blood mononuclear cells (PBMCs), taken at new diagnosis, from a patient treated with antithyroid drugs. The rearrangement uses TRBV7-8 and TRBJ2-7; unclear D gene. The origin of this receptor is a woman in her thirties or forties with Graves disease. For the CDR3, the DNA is TGTGCCAGCAGCTTAGCGCGTCTGCCCTACGAGCAGTACTTC. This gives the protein CASSLARLPYEQYF.